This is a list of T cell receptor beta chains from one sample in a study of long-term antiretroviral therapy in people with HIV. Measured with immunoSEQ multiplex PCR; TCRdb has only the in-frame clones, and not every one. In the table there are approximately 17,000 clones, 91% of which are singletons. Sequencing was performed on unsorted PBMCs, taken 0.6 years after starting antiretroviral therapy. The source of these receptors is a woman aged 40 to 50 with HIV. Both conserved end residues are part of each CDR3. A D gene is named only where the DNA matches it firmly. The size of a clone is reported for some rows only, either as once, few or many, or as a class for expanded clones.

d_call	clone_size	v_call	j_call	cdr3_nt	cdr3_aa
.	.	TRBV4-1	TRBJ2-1	TGCGCCAGCAGCCAAGCTGGGGGAAAGAGCTCCTACAATGAGCAGTTCTTC	CASSQAGGKSSYNEQFF
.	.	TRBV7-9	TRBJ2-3	TGTGCCAGCAGCTTAAGGGGGGCCGAAGGGACAGATACGCAGTATTTT	CASSLRGAEGTDTQYF
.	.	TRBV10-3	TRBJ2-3	TGTGCCACCCTGAAGGGCACAGATACGCAGTATTTT	CATLKGTDTQYF
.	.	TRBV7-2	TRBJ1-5	TGTGCCAGCAGCTTACTTAATCATCAGCCCCAGCATTTT	CASSLLNHQPQHF
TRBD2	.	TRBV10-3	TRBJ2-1	TGTGCCATCAGTGCCGAACTAGCGGGGGCTGGCAGTGAGCAGTTCTTC	CAISAELAGAGSEQFF
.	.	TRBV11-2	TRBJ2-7	TGTGCCAGCAGCGAATTACTTGAGGGGAATTCCTACGAGCAGTACTTC	CASSELLEGNSYEQYF
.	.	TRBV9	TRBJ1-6	TGTGCCAGCAGCTTAAAAGGACAGAAAAATTCACCCCTCCACTTT	CASSLKGQKNSPLHF
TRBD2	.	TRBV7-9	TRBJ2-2	TGTGCCAGCAGCTCTACTAGCGGGACCGGGGAGCTGTTTTTT	CASSSTSGTGELFF
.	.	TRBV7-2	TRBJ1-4	TGTGCCAGCAGCTTAGACAGGGCGGCAACTAATGAAAAACTGTTTTTT	CASSLDRAATNEKLFF
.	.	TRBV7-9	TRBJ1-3	TGTGCCAGCAGAGGGACGGCTGGAAACACCATATATTTT	CASRGTAGNTIYF
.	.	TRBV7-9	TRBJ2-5	TGTGCCAGCAGCTTAGTGGGGGCAGAGACCCAGTACTTC	CASSLVGAETQYF
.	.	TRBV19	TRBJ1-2	TGTGCCAGTAGTTTCAGCCTCGGCTACACCTTC	CASSFSLGYTF
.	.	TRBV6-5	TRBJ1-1	TGTGCCAGCAGTTACTCGACGTACACTGAAGCTTTCTTT	CASSYSTYTEAFF
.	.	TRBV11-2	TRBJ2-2	TGTGCCAGCAGCTTAGATCCGATACCGAACACCGGGGAGCTGTTTTTT	CASSLDPIPNTGELFF
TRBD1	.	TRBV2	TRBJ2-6	TGTGCCAGCAGTTGGACAGGGTTCTCTGGGGCCAACGTCCTGACTTTC	CASSWTGFSGANVLTF
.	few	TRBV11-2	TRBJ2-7	TGTGCCAGCAGCATCCGGGAAAAACTCGACGAGCAGTACTTC	CASSIREKLDEQYF
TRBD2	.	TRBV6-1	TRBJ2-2	TGTGCCAGCAGTGTGGGACTAGCGAACACCGGGGAGCTGTTTTTT	CASSVGLANTGELFF
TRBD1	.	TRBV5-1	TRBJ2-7	TGCGCCAGCAGCTTGACGACAGGGTACGAGCAGTACTTC	CASSLTTGYEQYF
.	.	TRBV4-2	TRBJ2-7	TGTGCCAGCAGCCAAGAAGCACTACCCAGCTCCTACGAGCAGTACTTC	CASSQEALPSSYEQYF
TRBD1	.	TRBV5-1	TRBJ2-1	TGCGCCAGCGAACGGGGACAGGGGTTTAATGAGCAGTTCTTC	CASERGQGFNEQFF
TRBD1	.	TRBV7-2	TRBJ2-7	TGTGCCAGCAGCAACCCCCAGATAAAGACAGGGGCCTACTACGAGCAGTACTTC	CASSNPQIKTGAYYEQYF
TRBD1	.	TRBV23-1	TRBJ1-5	TGCGCCAGCAGTCAATCGGGGGACAGGCCTTCTTGTAGCAATCAGCCCCAGCATTTT	CASSQSGDRPSCSNQPQHF
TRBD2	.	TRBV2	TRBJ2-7	TGTGCCAGCAGCTGGACTAGCGGGGGGCCCTACGAGCAGTACTTC	CASSWTSGGPYEQYF
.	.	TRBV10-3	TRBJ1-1	TGTGCCATCAGTGAGCTGGGGCGAAACACTGAAGCTTTCTTT	CAISELGRNTEAFF
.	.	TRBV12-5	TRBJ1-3	TGTGCTAGTGCCCCGGACGGGAGCTCTGGAAACACCATATATTTT	CASAPDGSSGNTIYF
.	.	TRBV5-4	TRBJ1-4	TGCGCCAGCAGCCAAGATCTGAGCAGCGCAGAGATACTGTTTTTT	CASSQDLSSAEILFF
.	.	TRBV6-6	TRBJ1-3	TGTGCCAGCAGTTCCAGGGACTCCTCTGGAAACACCATATATTTT	CASSSRDSSGNTIYF
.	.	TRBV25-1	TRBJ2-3	TGTGCCAGCAGTGTAAGATGGCCAGGGAGCACAGATACGCAGTATTTT	CASSVRWPGSTDTQYF
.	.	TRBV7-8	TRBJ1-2	TGTGCCAGCAGCTTAGCATCACAGGGTCGGGGCTACACCTTC	CASSLASQGRGYTF
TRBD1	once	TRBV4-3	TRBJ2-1	TGCGCCAGCAGCCCTCAGGGGGCGAGCAATGAGCAGTTCTTC	CASSPQGASNEQFF
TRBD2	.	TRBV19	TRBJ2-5	TGTGCCAGTCGGACCGGACTAGCGGGGAGAGAGACCCAGTACTTC	CASRTGLAGRETQYF
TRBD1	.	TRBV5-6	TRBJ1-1	TGTGCCAGCACCACACAGGGGGCGGACACTGAAGCTTTCTTT	CASTTQGADTEAFF
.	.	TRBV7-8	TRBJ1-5	TGTGCCAGCAGCCCCCACAGGCATAGCAATCAGCCCCAGCATTTT	CASSPHRHSNQPQHF